Presented here are 15 T cell receptor beta chains from one specimen sequenced in a study of control samples from healthy donors and cancer patients. TCRdb's copy holds only in-frame clones and misses some; the assay was immunoSEQ multiplex PCR. The data show fewer than 3,000 clones, more than 65% seen once. Sequenced sample: formalin-fixed, paraffin-embedded tissue. These receptors came from a male donor with melanoma.

The chain carries TRBV6-1 and TRBJ1-5, with D maybe TRBD1 (5 bases). V dropped 4 bases and J dropped 0 bases, with 13 bases sitting between them. The CDR3 loop spans 16 amino acids. Germline CDR1 reads MNHNS; CDR2 reads SASEGT. The CDR3 sequence is CASSVKQVLSNQPQHF. The CDR3 nucleotides are TGTGCCAGCAGTGTAAAACAGGTCCTTAGCAATCAGCCCCAGCATTTT.

The chain carries TRBV19 and TRBJ2-1; D could derive from TRBD1 or TRBD2 (6 bases each). The V and J ends lost 3 bases and 4 bases respectively, with 16 bases between them. Germline V gene lookup returns CDR1 LNHDA and CDR2 SQIVND (reference sequence). The CDR3 covers 16 residues. The DNA for the CDR3 is TGTGCCAGTAGTATGGCCGGGGGCCTCCCTTACAATGAGCAGTTCTTC. It encodes CASSMAGGLPYNEQFF. Combining the CDR3 with reference TRBV19 and TRBJ2-1 gives the whole variable domain DGGITQSPKYLFRKEGQNVTLSCEQNLNHDAMYWYRQDPGQGLRLIYYSQIVNDFQKGDIAEGYSVSREKKESFPLTVTSAQKNPTAFYLCASSMAGGLPYNEQFFGPGTRLTVL.

This clone was picked up a small number of times. The chain uses TRBV5-4 and TRBJ2-2; 14 bases line up with TRBD2. There are 17 residues in the CDR3. V trimming: 4 bases; J trimming: 0 bases; junction bases outside the gene matches: 2. Germline V gene lookup returns CDR1 SGHNT and CDR2 YYREEE (reference sequence). The CDR3 nucleotides read TGTGCCAGCAGCACGGGACTAGCGGGAGCGAACACCGGGGAGCTGTTTTTT. It translates to CASSTGLAGANTGELFF.

The rearrangement joins TRBV21-1 to TRBJ1-5. TRBV21-1 counts as a pseudogene. The CDR3 has 15 residues. The DNA of the CDR3 is TGTGCCAGCAGCGAATCGCCGGAGAGCAATCAGCCCCAGCATTTT. Its protein product is CASSESPESNQPQHF.

As for this clone: The germline gene is not matched at one end of the junction; a read error may be the cause. The rearrangement joins TRBV7-7 to TRBJ2-1, with unresolved D. The V gene's germline CDR1 is SSHAT and CDR2 FNYEAQ (reference sequence). This CDR3 spans 17 amino acids. In DNA form, the CDR3 reads TGTGCTAGCAGCTTAGCTTCAGGCCCGAGCTCCTACAATGAGCAGTTCTTC. Amino acids: CASSLASGPSSYNEQFF. The whole variable domain, filled in from reference TRBV7-7 and TRBJ2-1, reads GAGVSQSPRYKVTKRGQDVTLRCDPISSHATLYWYQQALGQGPEFLTYFNYEAQPDKSGLPSDRFSAERPEGSISTLTIQRTEQRDSAMYRCASSLASGPSSYNEQFFGPGTRLTVL.

The rearrangement joins TRBV7-2 to TRBJ1-2; D unclear. The CDR3 is made up of 15 amino acids. Germline CDR1 reads SGHTA; CDR2 reads FQGNSA. V shed 1 base and J shed 0 bases, with 9 bases lying between them. The CDR3 loop is CASSLEAITNYGYTF. The CDR3 DNA follows: TGTGCCAGCAGCTTAGAGGCAATTACTAACTATGGCTACACCTTC.

The chain uses TRBV6-5 and TRBJ2-5, with D possibly called TRBD1 or TRBD2 (5 bases each). The CDR3 runs 15 residues. The germline V and J ends were trimmed by 2 bases and 5 bases, with 15 bases remaining between them. The V gene's germline CDR1 is MNHEY and CDR2 SVGAGI. This chain's CDR3 is CASSYTGTKTETQYF. The CDR3 nucleotides are TGTGCCAGCAGTTACACCGGGACCAAAACCGAGACCCAGTACTTC.

The V and J genes are TRBV5-1 and TRBJ2-5; 8 bases map to TRBD1. Trimming removed 4 bases from V and 2 bases from J; junction bases left unmatched: 7. Per germline, CDR1 SGHRS and CDR2 YFSETQ. CDR3 length: 15 residues. CDR3 loop: CASSLGQGGQETQYF. CDR3 coding DNA: TGCGCCAGCAGCCTAGGACAGGGTGGGCAAGAGACCCAGTACTTC.

A few counts support this clone. This chain joins TRBV14 and TRBJ2-5; 7 bases line up with TRBD2. There are 13 residues in the CDR3. The germline CDR1 and CDR2 sequences are SGHDN and FVKESK. The V and J ends lost 6 bases and 1 base, in that order; junction bases with no gene match: 2. The CDR3 sequence is CASRPSGQETQYF. The CDR3 coding sequence is TGTGCCAGCAGGCCTAGCGGCCAAGAGACCCAGTACTTC.

The chain recombines TRBV29-1 with TRBJ2-7, with D hard to call. The germline CDR1 and CDR2 sequences are SQVTM and ANQGSEA. V lost 7 bases and J 3 bases, leaving 13 bases between the germline ends. The CDR3 is made up of 12 amino acids. This chain's CDR3 is CSAVDDFYEQYF. CDR3 DNA sequence: TGCAGCGCCGTGGATGATTTCTACGAGCAGTACTTC.

This clone was observed a single time. This chain uses TRBV28 with TRBJ1-6; D remains unclear. The germline CDR1 and CDR2 sequences are MDHEN and SYDVKM. Trimming removed 6 bases from V and 9 bases from J, with 21 bases in between. This CDR3 is built from 16 residues. CDR3 region: CASSRDQAYLGSPLHF. CDR3 nucleotide sequence: TGTGCCAGCAGCAGAGACCAGGCCTACCTGGGTTCACCCCTCCACTTT. Full variable domain (missing parts from reference TRBV28 and TRBJ1-6): DVKVTQSSRYLVKRTGEKVFLECVQDMDHENMFWYRQDPGLGLRLIYFSYDVKMKEKGDIPEGYSVSREKKERFSLILESASTNQTSMYLCASSRDQAYLGSPLHFGNGTRLTVT.

There are a few counts of this clone. The V and J genes are TRBV6-6 and TRBJ2-1, with D possibly TRBD1 on 6 matching bases. Looked up from germline, CDR1 is MNHNY and CDR2 is SVGAGI (reference sequence). V was trimmed by 6 bases and J by 7 bases, leaving 34 bases between them. The length of the CDR3 is 20 residues. The CDR3 sequence is CASSYDRLPRGVSSGNEQFF. The DNA of the CDR3 is TGTGCCAGCAGCTACGACAGGCTCCCCCGTGGGGTGTCATCTGGAAATGAGCAGTTCTTC.

In its sample, this clone is large (0.1 to 1%). The chain joins TRBV19 to TRBJ2-2, with TRBD1 as a possible D gene (5 bases). Germline V gives CDR1 LNHDA, CDR2 SQIVND (reference sequence). The CDR3 extends over 14 amino acids. Trimming stripped 3 bases from V and 5 bases from J, with 10 bases between. The CDR3 spells CASSMWTITGELFF. The CDR3 nucleotides read TGTGCCAGTAGTATGTGGACAATAACCGGGGAGCTGTTTTTT.

The chain combines TRBV7-2 with TRBJ2-5; TRBD1 is a possible D gene (6 bases). Deletions cut 1 base from V and 3 bases from J, with 6 bases between. Germline CDR1 reads SGHTA; CDR2 reads FQGNSA. This CDR3 comprises 13 residues. For the CDR3, the DNA is TGTGCCAGCAGCTTAGGGACAGAAGAGACCCAGTACTTC. Amino acids: CASSLGTEETQYF.

This CDR3 is CASSPGGGRGNEQFF. CDR3 DNA sequence: TGTGCCAGCAGTCCCGGTGGCGGACGGGGCAATGAGCAGTTCTTC. The J gene is TRBJ2-1, the V gene TRBV7-9; D perhaps matches TRBD2 (5 bases). Per the germline V gene, CDR1 is SEHNR and CDR2 is FQNEAQ (reference sequence). The ends were cut back, 6 bases at V and 6 bases at J, with 18 bases in the middle. The CDR3 length is 15 residues.